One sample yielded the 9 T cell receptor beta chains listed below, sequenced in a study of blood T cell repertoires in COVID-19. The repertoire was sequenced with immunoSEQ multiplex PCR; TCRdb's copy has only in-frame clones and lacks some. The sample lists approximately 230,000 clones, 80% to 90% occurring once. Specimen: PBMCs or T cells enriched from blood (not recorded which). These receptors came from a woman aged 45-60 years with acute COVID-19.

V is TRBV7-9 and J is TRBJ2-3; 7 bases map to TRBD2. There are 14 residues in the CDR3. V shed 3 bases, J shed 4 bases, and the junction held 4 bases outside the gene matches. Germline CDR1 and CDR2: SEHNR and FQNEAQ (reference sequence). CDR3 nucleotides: TGTGCCAGCAGCTTTGGGGGGGACGCAGATACGCAGTATTTT. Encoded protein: CASSFGGDADTQYF. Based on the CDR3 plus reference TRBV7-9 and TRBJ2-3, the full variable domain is DTGVSQNPRHKITKRGQNVTFRCDPISEHNRLYWYRQTLGQGPEFLTYFQNEAQLEKSRLLSDRFSAERPKGSFSTLEIQRTEQGDSAMYLCASSFGGDADTQYFGPGTRLTVL.

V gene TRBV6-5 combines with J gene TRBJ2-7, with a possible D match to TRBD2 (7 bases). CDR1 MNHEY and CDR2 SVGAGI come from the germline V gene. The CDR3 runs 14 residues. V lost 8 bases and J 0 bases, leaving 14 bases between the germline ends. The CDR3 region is CASSPGGHSYEQYF. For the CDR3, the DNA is TGTGCCAGCTCGCCCGGGGGGCACTCCTACGAGCAGTACTTC.

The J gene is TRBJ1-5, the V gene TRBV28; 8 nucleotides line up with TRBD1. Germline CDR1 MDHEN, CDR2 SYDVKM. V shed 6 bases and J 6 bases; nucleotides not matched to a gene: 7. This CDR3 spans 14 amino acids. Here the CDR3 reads CASSPDRGSQPQHF. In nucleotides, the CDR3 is TGTGCCAGCAGCCCCGACAGGGGAAGTCAGCCCCAGCATTTT.

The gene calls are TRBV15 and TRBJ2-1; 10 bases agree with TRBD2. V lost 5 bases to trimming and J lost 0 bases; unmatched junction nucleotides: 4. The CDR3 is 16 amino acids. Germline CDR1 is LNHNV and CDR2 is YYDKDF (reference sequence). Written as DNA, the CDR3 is TGTGCCACCAGCGGGCTAGCGGGAGTCTCCTACAATGAGCAGTTCTTC. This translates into CATSGLAGVSYNEQFF.

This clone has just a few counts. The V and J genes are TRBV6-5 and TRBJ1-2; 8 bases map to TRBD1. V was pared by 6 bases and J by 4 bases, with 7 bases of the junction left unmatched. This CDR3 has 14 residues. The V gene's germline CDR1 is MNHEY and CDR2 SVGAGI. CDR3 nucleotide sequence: TGTGCCAGCAGGCGAGGACAGGGAGTCTATGGCTACACCTTC. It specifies CASRRGQGVYGYTF.

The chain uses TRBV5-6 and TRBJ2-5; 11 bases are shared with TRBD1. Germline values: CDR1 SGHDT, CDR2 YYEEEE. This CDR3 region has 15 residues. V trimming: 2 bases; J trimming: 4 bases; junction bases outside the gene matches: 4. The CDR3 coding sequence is TGTGCCAGCAGCTTCGGACAGGGGGCTCGAGAGACCCAGTACTTC. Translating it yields CASSFGQGARETQYF.

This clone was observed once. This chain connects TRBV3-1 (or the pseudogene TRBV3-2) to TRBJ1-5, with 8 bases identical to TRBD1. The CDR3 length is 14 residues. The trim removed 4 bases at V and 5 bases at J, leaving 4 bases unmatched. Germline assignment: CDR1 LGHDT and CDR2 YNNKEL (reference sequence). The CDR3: CASSPGTGDQPQHF. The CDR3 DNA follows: TGTGCCAGCAGCCCAGGGACAGGTGATCAGCCCCAGCATTTT.

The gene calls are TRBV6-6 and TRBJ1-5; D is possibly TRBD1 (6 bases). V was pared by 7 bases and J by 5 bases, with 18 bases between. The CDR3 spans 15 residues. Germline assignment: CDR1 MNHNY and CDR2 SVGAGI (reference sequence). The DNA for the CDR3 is TGTGCCAGCAAACCCCCGTCAGGGGCGGATCAGCCCCAGCATTTT. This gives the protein CASKPPSGADQPQHF.

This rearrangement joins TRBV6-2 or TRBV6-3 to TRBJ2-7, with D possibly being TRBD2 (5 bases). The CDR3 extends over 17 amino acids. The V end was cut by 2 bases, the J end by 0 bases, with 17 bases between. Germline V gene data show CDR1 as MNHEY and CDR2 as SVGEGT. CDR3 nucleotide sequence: TGTGCCAGCAGTTACCCCTTTTACGGGGAGAACTCCTACGAGCAGTACTTC. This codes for CASSYPFYGENSYEQYF.